This T cell receptor beta chain was recovered during a study of identical twins. One entry per CDR3 protein results from TCRdb running MiXCR on the 5' RACE reads. The data contain 200,000 to 250,000 distinct CDR3 sequences, 5% to 7% of them singletons. The length of the CDR3 is 16 residues. Germline V CDR1 and CDR2: WSHSY, SAAADI. Between the trimmed V and J ends, which lost 2 bases and 0 bases, there was a span of 8 bases. Study conclusions and caveats: The more abundant beta clonotypes in cord blood had fewer insertions, and memory repertoires did not show this.

Worth noting for this clonotype: Its cognate antigen is unknown.

These same data were also listed under a study on T cells expressing NK-cell markers. From that report: The share of CD8+ T cells held by dominant NKG2C+ clonotypes was roughly 1.0-8% in several donors.

The genes are TRBV10-2 and TRBJ2-6, with no clear D. Sequenced material: CD8+ T cells sorted from blood. The clonotype comes from a woman under 30 in good health. The CDR3 DNA reads TGCGCCAGCAGTGAGGGGATTGGCTCTGGGGCCAACGTCCTGACTTTC. Its protein is CASSEGIGSGANVLTF.